The sequence of this T cell receptor beta chain was determined in a study of blood T cell repertoires in COVID-19. In the study overall: The United States, Italy and Spain supplied acute and convalescent COVID-19 samples.

In the source study's methods: Reference gene primer amplification gave nucleated cell count estimates. This table comes from immunoSEQ multiplex PCR, and its TCRdb copy is limited to in-frame clones, with some not included. Clone size and the V and J calls come from that table; the DNA yielded D and trimming. The sample consists of hundreds of thousands of clones, approximately 92% of them appearing once. The CDR3 runs to 14 residues. CDR1 ENHRY and CDR2 SYGVKD come from the germline V gene. Trimming pared 10 bases from V and 5 bases from J, leaving 17 bases between. The rearrangement joins TRBV10-3 to TRBJ1-4; D call uncertain. This clonotype was obtained from a man aged 25-45 years who had recovered from COVID-19. The sample was PBMCs or T cells enriched from blood (not recorded which). The CDR3: CATNPSAANEKLFF. CDR3 DNA: TGTGCCACTAATCCCAGCGCGGCCAATGAAAAACTGTTTTTT.